These 8 T cell receptor beta chains were sequenced from one sample in a study of blood T cell repertoires in COVID-19. The table came from immunoSEQ multiplex PCR; TCRdb's copy has only in-frame clones and leaves some out. The data contain some 50,000 clones, roughly 80% of them seen just once; the ten biggest clones take up 7.3%. Material: peripheral blood. All receptors derive from a man between 35 and 55 years old with acute or convalescent COVID-19.

The V and J genes are TRBV18 and TRBJ1-1; D remains unclear. CDR1 is KGHSH, CDR2 LQKENI, per germline. The CDR3 contains 14 residues. V lost 2 bases and J 4 bases, leaving 11 bases between the germline ends. CDR3 sequence reads: CASSPVQDITEAFF. For the CDR3, the DNA is TGTGCCAGCTCACCAGTTCAGGATATCACTGAAGCTTTCTTT.

The chain joins TRBV6-2 or TRBV6-3 to TRBJ1-5; 8 nucleotides line up with TRBD1. The CDR3 loop spans 16 amino acids. Germline-derived CDR1 and CDR2 are MNHEY and SVGEGT. Germline trimming cut 6 bases from V and 6 bases from J; bases unmatched to any gene: 13. The CDR3 here is CASSYRQGTFLQPQHF. The CDR3 region has the DNA TGTGCCAGCAGCTATCGACAGGGGACTTTCCTTCAGCCCCAGCATTTT.

CDR3 DNA: TGTGCCAGCTCACAACGAGGCGGGCGCATAGACACTGAAGCTTTCTTT. Translated: CASSQRGGRIDTEAFF. This chain links TRBV18 with TRBJ1-1, with D uncertain. Between the trimmed V and J ends, which lost 4 bases and 3 bases, there was a span of 18 bases. Germline CDR1 and CDR2: KGHSH and LQKENI. CDR3 length: 16 residues.

This chain links TRBV5-1 with TRBJ2-2; 10 bases fit TRBD2. V was pared by 4 bases and J by 5 bases, with 11 bases of the junction left unmatched. This CDR3 comprises 17 residues. The V gene's germline CDR1 is SGHRS and CDR2 YFSETQ. The DNA for the CDR3 is TGCGCCAGCAGCCCGAACCCTAGCGGGGGCGTTACCGGGGAGCTGTTTTTT. Translating it yields CASSPNPSGGVTGELFF.

V is TRBV5-8 and J is TRBJ2-7; TRBD1 matches at 7 bases. The CDR3 runs 15 residues. Germline V lookup: CDR1 SGHTS, CDR2 YDEGEE. V shed 3 bases and J 0 bases; nucleotides not matched to a gene: 6. CDR3 sequence (DNA): TGTGCCAGCAGCTCGGGACAGCCCCGCTCCTACGAGCAGTACTTC. Its protein is CASSSGQPRSYEQYF.

The chain employs TRBV7-9 and TRBJ2-7; 9 bases agree with TRBD1. V dropped 5 bases and J dropped 3; count of bases not matched to a gene: 8. Germline V CDR1 and CDR2: SEHNR, FQNEAQ (reference sequence). This CDR3 has 15 residues. CDR3 amino acids: CASSAWDRAVYEQYF. The CDR3 DNA is TGTGCCAGCAGCGCCTGGGACAGGGCCGTCTACGAGCAGTACTTC.

V and J are TRBV7-2 and TRBJ1-1; D ambiguous. The CDR3 sequence is 14 residues long. CDR1 and CDR2 from the germline V gene are SGHTA and FQGNSA. The V gene lost 6 bases and the J gene lost 1 base, with 12 bases spanning the gap. CDR3 sequence (DNA): TGTGCCAGCAGACCCTCCCGGGGGAACACTGAAGCTTTCTTT. This encodes CASRPSRGNTEAFF.

In this sample, this clone turned up a few times. The chain links TRBV5-3 to TRBJ2-7; D perhaps matches TRBD1 (5 bases). TRBV5-3 is an ORF, with its function uncertain. This CDR3 spans 13 amino acids. The germline V and J ends were trimmed by 4 bases and 5 bases, with 13 bases remaining between them. The CDR3 protein is CARSRDRGHEQYF. In DNA form, the CDR3 reads TGTGCCAGAAGCCGAGACAGAGGCCACGAGCAGTACTTC.